Reported below is one TCR beta chain. Its antigen is currently unknown. The sample comes from a study of Ad26.COV2.S vaccination and SARS-CoV-2 variants. V gave up 0 bases and J gave up 5 bases, with 12 bases separating them. CDR1 is SGHRS, CDR2 YFSETQ, per germline. This CDR3 contains 15 residues. Libraries were prepared by immunoSEQ multiplex PCR; TCRdb keeps only in-frame clonotypes and omits some of them. Of 300,000 to 400,000 clones in the sample, under 95% were seen once. The study, taken as a whole, reports: Vaccine recipients showed a spike-specific TCR breadth that was higher than in placebo recipients. The breadth of spike-specific CD8+ and CD4+ T cell responses after vaccination was reportedly substantial. Vaccine and placebo recipients had similar non-spike TCR breadth.

The receptor was isolated from a human donor who had recovered from COVID-19. The source was peripheral blood, collected after recovery from COVID-19. The rearrangement links TRBV5-1 to TRBJ2-1; either TRBD1 or TRBD2 may supply D (5 bases each). CDR3 nucleotide sequence: TGCGCCAGCAGCTTGGCGAGGGGCCTCGACAATGAGCAGTTCTTC. It is translated as CASSLARGLDNEQFF.